Below are 30 T cell receptor beta chains sequenced from a single sample in a study of spatial heterogeneity in lung cancer. Time point indicated: blood at routine non-recurrence follow-up after resection. Extraction of whole RNA from tumor, nontumor lung or frozen PBMC preceded unsorted sequencing. TCRdb re-called the 5' RACE reads with MiXCR, one entry per CDR3 protein. Of 95,000 to 130,000 distinct CDR3 sequences listed, about 12% are singletons. The sample here was PBMCs, taken at follow-up. Receptors were obtained from a male donor with early-stage non-small cell lung cancer.

This clonotype was seen only a few times. V and J are TRBV20-1 and TRBJ2-5; TRBD1 agrees at 8 bases. Germline values: CDR1 DFQATT, CDR2 SNEGSKA (reference sequence). The trim removed 6 bases at V and 5 bases at J, leaving 5 bases unmatched. This CDR3 has 12 amino acids. The CDR3 DNA reads as TGCAGTGCCAAGACAGGGGTTGAGACCCAGTACTTC. Translation: CSAKTGVETQYF.

This clonotype was detected only a few times. The chain joins TRBV28 to TRBJ1-2; TRBD1 agrees at 7 bases. V lost 9 bases, J lost 4 bases, and 8 bases stayed unmatched. In germline, CDR1 is MDHEN, CDR2 SYDVKM. The CDR3 runs to 13 residues. The CDR3 DNA is TGTGCCAGTAGGAGACAGGGCCGCTATGGCTACACCTTC. Amino acid sequence: CASRRQGRYGYTF.

This clonotype was seen a few times. V and J are TRBV20-1 and TRBJ1-1; TRBD1 agrees at 7 bases. The junction had 5 bases not matched to a gene; V was cut back by 1 base and J by 0 bases. The CDR3 totals 15 residues. In germline, CDR1 is DFQATT, CDR2 SNEGSKA (reference sequence). The CDR3 bases are TGCAGTGCTAGAGCCTCGGGACAGTTGAACACTGAAGCTTTCTTT. Amino acids: CSARASGQLNTEAFF.

This clonotype was recorded once. V usage is TRBV6-2 or TRBV6-3 and J usage is TRBJ2-1; either TRBD1 or TRBD2 may supply D (5 bases each). Trimming pared 0 bases from V and 16 bases from J, leaving 19 bases between. The CDR3 has 14 residues. Germline CDR1 and CDR2: MNHEY and SVGEGT. CDR3 sequence reads: CASSYSSRGRMDFF. DNA for the CDR3: TGTGCCAGCAGTTACTCGTCGAGGGGCCGAATGGACTTCTTC.

V and J are TRBV5-5 and TRBJ2-7; 9 bases are shared with TRBD1. The CDR3 is made up of 14 amino acids. The germline V gene has CDR1 SGHKS and CDR2 YYEKEE (reference sequence). J lost 6 bases, V lost 5 bases, and 9 bases had no gene match. The CDR3 here is CASRRTGALIEQYF. DNA of the CDR3: TGTGCCAGCAGGCGGACAGGGGCTTTAATCGAGCAGTACTTC.

The chain links TRBV12-3 or TRBV12-4 to TRBJ1-1; perhaps TRBD1 as D (6 bases). Trimming took off 6 bases at V and 0 bases at J, with 14 bases between the two ends. This CDR3 contains 15 residues. CDR3 sequence: CASSRSQGMNTEAFF. As DNA, the CDR3 is TGTGCCAGCAGCCGCTCTCAGGGGATGAACACTGAAGCTTTCTTT.

This clonotype was seen more than once but under ten times. The chain joins TRBV11-1 to TRBJ2-1; TRBD2 matches at 12 bases. The CDR3 covers 16 residues. J was trimmed by 2 bases and V by 6 bases; bases with no gene match: 5. Per the germline V gene, CDR1 is SGHAT and CDR2 is FQDESV (reference sequence). CDR3 amino acids: CASRDTSGGTYNEQFF. The DNA for the CDR3 is TGTGCCAGCAGGGACACTAGCGGGGGGACCTACAATGAGCAGTTCTTC. Filled out from reference TRBV11-1 and TRBJ2-1, the complete variable domain reads EAEVAQSPRYKITEKSQAVAFWCDPISGHATLYWYRQILGQGPELLVQFQDESVVDDSQLPKDRFSAERLKGVDSTLKIQPAELGDSAMYLCASRDTSGGTYNEQFFGPGTRLTVL.

This clonotype was counted ten times or more. The rearrangement links TRBV4-3 to TRBJ2-1; possible D gene TRBD2, 5 bases. V shed 0 bases and J shed 9 bases, with 15 bases lying between them. The CDR3 sequence is 15 residues long. Germline values: CDR1 LGHNA, CDR2 YSLEER. The CDR3, as DNA: TGCGCCAGCAGCCAAGAAAGAGAGGGTGTCGGTGAGCAGTTCTTC. Protein: CASSQEREGVGEQFF.

The J gene is TRBJ1-4, the V gene TRBV25-1; tentative D call: TRBD1 (6 bases). V lost 6 bases and J 0 bases, leaving 11 bases between the germline ends. This CDR3 contains 15 residues. Germline V gene sequence: CDR1 MGHDK, CDR2 SYGVNS. Here the CDR3 DNA reads TGTGCCAGCAGCAAACAGGGTCCAACTAATGAAAAACTGTTTTTT. This sequence encodes CASSKQGPTNEKLFF.

CDR3 coding DNA: TGCGCCAGCAGCTTGAATAGCGGGGGCCCCGAGCAGTACTTC. Its translation is CASSLNSGGPEQYF. The chain has TRBV5-1 and TRBJ2-7; 9 nucleotides agree with TRBD2. The germline CDR1 and CDR2 sequences are SGHRS and YFSETQ. J gave up 6 bases and V 1 base, and 5 bases lay outside the gene matches. This CDR3 contains 14 residues.

There are a few counts of this clonotype. CDR3 bases: TGTGCCAGCCGTGACGACGGGGAATCACCCCTCCACTTT. Translating it yields CASRDDGESPLHF. V and J are TRBV7-3 and TRBJ1-6; no firm D call. CDR3 length: 13 residues. CDR1 is SGHTA, CDR2 FQGTGA, per germline. Trimming cost V 8 bases and J 10 bases, with 15 bases left between them.

The chain uses TRBV5-5 and TRBJ2-2; possibly TRBD2 for D (5 bases). In germline, CDR1 is SGHKS, CDR2 YYEKEE (reference sequence). The CDR3 extends over 16 amino acids. Trimming took 4 bases from V and 0 from J, leaving 13 bases between them. CDR3 in DNA: TGTGCCAGCAGCCAAAGTGACGGGGCGAACACCGGGGAGCTGTTTTTT. Protein sequence: CASSQSDGANTGELFF.

This clonotype was counted between two and nine times. This chain links TRBV4-2 with TRBJ2-5; D remains unclear. This CDR3 spans 14 amino acids. Trimming pared 0 bases from V and 5 bases from J, leaving 10 bases between. From germline, CDR1 is LGHNA and CDR2 YNFKEQ. As DNA, the CDR3 is TGTGCCAGCAGCCAAGAGAAGTTTGGGGAGACCCAGTACTTC. This translates into CASSQEKFGETQYF.

Only a few counts were recorded for this clonotype. The V gene is TRBV6-5, the J gene TRBJ2-2; weak D call: TRBD2 (7 bases). This CDR3 spans 18 amino acids. Trimming pared 2 bases from V and 4 bases from J, leaving 20 bases between. Germline V gives CDR1 MNHEY, CDR2 SVGAGI. CDR3 residues: CASSYALLRGAGTGELFF. DNA for the CDR3: TGTGCCAGCAGTTACGCGTTATTACGGGGGGCCGGCACCGGGGAGCTGTTTTTT.

This clonotype has ten or more counts. The chain couples TRBV10-3 to TRBJ2-3; possible D gene TRBD1, 5 bases. The germline V and J ends were trimmed by 2 bases and 6 bases, with 15 bases remaining between them. Germline values: CDR1 ENHRY, CDR2 SYGVKD. CDR3 length: 15 amino acids. CDR3 in amino acids: CAISEDSSPQDTQYF. The CDR3 DNA follows: TGTGCCATCAGTGAGGACAGCAGTCCACAGGATACGCAGTATTTT.

CDR3 sequence: CSARVPGLDTGELFF. As DNA, the CDR3 is TGCAGTGCTAGAGTTCCAGGACTAGACACCGGGGAGCTGTTTTTT. The chain is built from TRBV20-1 and TRBJ2-2; the match to TRBD2 covers 7 bases. CDR3 size: 15 residues. V shed 1 base, J shed 3 bases, and the junction held 5 bases outside the gene matches. Per germline, CDR1 DFQATT and CDR2 SNEGSKA (reference sequence).

This clonotype was counted ten times or more. This sequence joins TRBV6-4 and TRBJ2-1; TRBD2 aligns across 9 bases. The CDR3 has 15 residues. Germline V lookup: CDR1 MRHNA, CDR2 SNTAGT. V shed 4 bases and J 2 bases; nucleotides not matched to a gene: 3. CDR3 region: CASSVGTSPYNEQFF. The DNA for the CDR3 is TGTGCCAGCAGTGTAGGGACTAGCCCCTACAATGAGCAGTTCTTC.

This clonotype was counted many times. This chain joins TRBV3-1 and TRBJ2-2; 9 bases line up with TRBD2. CDR3 length: 16 amino acids. Germline-derived CDR1 and CDR2 are LGHDT and YNNKEL (reference sequence). After removal of 1 base from V and 5 bases from J, the junction contained 5 bases not matched to a gene. The CDR3 is CASSQGWLAGTGELFF. The CDR3, as DNA: TGTGCCAGCAGCCAAGGCTGGCTAGCGGGGACCGGGGAGCTGTTTTTT.

The genes are TRBV12-3 or TRBV12-4 and TRBJ2-1; D call uncertain. V was clipped by 1 base and J by 4 bases, with 5 bases between them. The CDR3 has 13 residues. The CDR3 is CASSLGQYNEQFF. The CDR3 bases are TGTGCCAGCAGTTTAGGTCAGTACAATGAGCAGTTCTTC.

This clonotype was found many times. This chain links TRBV7-2 with TRBJ2-5; D not certain. This CDR3 is 13 amino acids long. Trimming took 5 bases from V and 4 from J, leaving 11 bases between them. The germline V gene encodes CDR1 SGHTA and CDR2 FQGNSA. CDR3 protein: CASSLQTGETQYF. In DNA, the CDR3 is TGTGCCAGCAGCCTACAGACCGGAGAGACCCAGTACTTC.

The chain employs TRBV7-9 and TRBJ2-2; TRBD2 agrees at 11 bases. There are 16 residues in the CDR3. CDR1 is SEHNR, CDR2 FQNEAQ, per germline (reference sequence). V gave up 5 bases and J gave up 3 bases; unmatched junction bases: 5. Here the CDR3 reads CASSETSGGHTGELFF. DNA for the CDR3: TGTGCCAGCAGCGAAACTAGCGGGGGACACACCGGGGAGCTGTTTTTT.

This clonotype was recorded many times. The J gene is TRBJ2-2, the V gene TRBV29-1, with D uncertain. Germline V gene data show CDR1 as SQVTM and CDR2 as ANQGSEA. With 0 bases removed from V and 9 bases from J, the gap between germline ends came to 8 bases. CDR3 length equals 12 residues. The CDR3 sequence is CSVEDLARELFF. The DNA of the CDR3 is TGCAGCGTTGAAGATCTTGCCCGGGAGCTGTTTTTT.

This clonotype was counted only a few times. This chain links TRBV20-1 with TRBJ1-1; TRBD1 aligns across 8 bases. J gave up 7 bases and V 6 bases, and 13 bases lay outside the gene matches. The CDR3 sequence is 14 residues long. Germline V gives CDR1 DFQATT, CDR2 SNEGSKA (reference sequence). Here the CDR3 DNA reads TGCAGTGCCAAACCTGCGACAGGGGCCGATGAAGCTTTCTTT. Residues: CSAKPATGADEAFF.

This clonotype was counted many times. The rearrangement joins TRBV29-1 to TRBJ2-1, with D maybe TRBD2 (5 bases). Germline V lookup: CDR1 SQVTM, CDR2 ANQGSEA. V gave up 2 bases and J gave up 0 bases, with 11 bases separating them. The CDR3 is 15 amino acids. The CDR3: CSVEQRLSSYNEQFF. The CDR3 DNA reads as TGCAGCGTTGAACAGCGGCTGAGCTCCTACAATGAGCAGTTCTTC.

V is TRBV28 and J is TRBJ2-4, with 8 bases aligning to TRBD1. V was pared by 6 bases and J by 9 bases, with 10 bases of the junction left unmatched. The CDR3 has 14 amino acids. Looked up from germline, CDR1 is MDHEN and CDR2 is SYDVKM. CDR3 DNA sequence: TGTGCCAGCAGACACCCAGGGGGCAGCGGCATTCAGTACTTC. Its protein product is CASRHPGGSGIQYF. Drawing the rest from reference TRBV28 and TRBJ2-4, the complete variable domain is DVKVTQSSRYLVKRTGEKVFLECVQDMDHENMFWYRQDPGLGLRLIYFSYDVKMKEKGDIPEGYSVSREKKERFSLILESASTNQTSMYLCASRHPGGSGIQYFGAGTRLSVL.

The chain combines TRBV30 with TRBJ2-1, with 10 bases aligning to TRBD1. CDR1 and CDR2 (germline): GTSNPN, SVGIG (reference sequence). V was clipped by 1 base and J by 6 bases; unmatched bases: 6. The CDR3 has 15 residues. The DNA for the CDR3 is TGTGCCTGGAGTGGGGGACAGGGGAGAGGCAATGAGCAGTTCTTC. This translates into CAWSGGQGRGNEQFF.

J is TRBJ2-1 and V is TRBV18, with a weak D call TRBD2 (5 bases). The CDR3 sequence is 15 residues long. Trimming took off 0 bases at V and 2 bases at J, with 8 bases between the two ends. Looked up from germline, CDR1 is KGHSH and CDR2 is LQKENI. CDR3: CASSPPNGAYNEQFF. The CDR3 DNA reads TGTGCCAGCTCACCACCGAACGGGGCCTACAATGAGCAGTTCTTC.

Many counts were recorded for this clonotype. The chain employs TRBV6-2 or TRBV6-3 and TRBJ2-1, with TRBD2 as a possible D gene (7 bases). The germline V and J ends were trimmed by 7 bases and 8 bases, with 18 bases remaining between them. There are 14 residues in the CDR3. Germline V gene sequence: CDR1 MNHEY, CDR2 SVGEGT. The CDR3 spells CASTQRGGGDEQFF. The CDR3 DNA sequence: TGTGCCAGCACTCAAAGGGGGGGAGGCGATGAGCAGTTCTTC.

The gene calls are TRBV4-2 and TRBJ1-6; 8 bases line up with TRBD1. Per germline, CDR1 LGHNA and CDR2 YNFKEQ. V gave up 0 bases and J gave up 7 bases; unmatched junction bases: 2. The CDR3 length is 15 residues. The CDR3 loop reads CASSQDGQGNSPLHF. The CDR3 nucleotides are TGTGCCAGCAGCCAAGATGGACAGGGAAATTCACCCCTCCACTTT.

This clonotype showed up many times. The V gene is TRBV24-1, the J gene TRBJ2-2, with 7 bases fitting TRBD1. The junction had 4 bases not matched to a gene; V was cut back by 3 bases and J by 1 base. The CDR3 runs to 16 residues. From germline, CDR1 is KGHDR and CDR2 SFDVKD. For the CDR3, the DNA is TGTGCCACCAGTGATCCGACAGGGAGGAACACCGGGGAGCTGTTTTTT. Translated, it gives CATSDPTGRNTGELFF.